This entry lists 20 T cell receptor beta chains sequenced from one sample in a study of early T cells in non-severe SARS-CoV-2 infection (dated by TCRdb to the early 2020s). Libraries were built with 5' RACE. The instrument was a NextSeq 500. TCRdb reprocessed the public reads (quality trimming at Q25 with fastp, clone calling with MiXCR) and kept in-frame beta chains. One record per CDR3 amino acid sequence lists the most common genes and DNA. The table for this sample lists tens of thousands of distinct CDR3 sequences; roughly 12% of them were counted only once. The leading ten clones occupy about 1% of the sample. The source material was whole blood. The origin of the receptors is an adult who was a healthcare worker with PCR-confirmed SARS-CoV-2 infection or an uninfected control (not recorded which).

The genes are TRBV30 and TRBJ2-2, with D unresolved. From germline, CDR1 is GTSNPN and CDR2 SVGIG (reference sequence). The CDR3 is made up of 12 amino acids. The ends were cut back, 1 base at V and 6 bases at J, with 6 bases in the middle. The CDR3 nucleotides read TGTGCCTGGAGTGAGCCTCCCGGGGAGCTGTTTTTT. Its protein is CAWSEPPGELFF.

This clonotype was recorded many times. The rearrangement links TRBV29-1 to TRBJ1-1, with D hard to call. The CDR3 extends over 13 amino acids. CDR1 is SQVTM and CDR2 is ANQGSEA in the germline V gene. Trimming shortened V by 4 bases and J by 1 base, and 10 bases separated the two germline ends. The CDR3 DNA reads TGCAGCGTTGCGGCGACGGCGAACACTGAAGCTTTCTTT. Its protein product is CSVAATANTEAFF.

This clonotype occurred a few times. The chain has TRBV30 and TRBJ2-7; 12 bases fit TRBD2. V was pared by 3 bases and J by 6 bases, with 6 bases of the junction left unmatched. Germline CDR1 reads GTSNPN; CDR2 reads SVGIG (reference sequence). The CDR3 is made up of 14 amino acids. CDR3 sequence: CAWRALAGGREQYF. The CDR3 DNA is TGTGCCTGGAGGGCACTAGCGGGAGGCCGCGAGCAGTACTTC.

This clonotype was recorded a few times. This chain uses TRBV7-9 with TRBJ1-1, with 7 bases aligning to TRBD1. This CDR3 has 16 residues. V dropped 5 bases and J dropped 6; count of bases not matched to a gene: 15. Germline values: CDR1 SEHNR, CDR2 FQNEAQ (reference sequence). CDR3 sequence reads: CASSPNNLQGTAEAFF. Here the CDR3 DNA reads TGTGCCAGCAGCCCTAACAACCTACAGGGGACGGCTGAAGCTTTCTTT.

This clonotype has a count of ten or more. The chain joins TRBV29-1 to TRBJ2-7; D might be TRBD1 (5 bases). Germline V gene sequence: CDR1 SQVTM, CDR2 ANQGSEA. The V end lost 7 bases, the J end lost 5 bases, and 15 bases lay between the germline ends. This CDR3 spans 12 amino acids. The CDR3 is CSGSRGEDEQYF. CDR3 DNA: TGCAGCGGGAGTAGGGGTGAGGACGAGCAGTACTTC.

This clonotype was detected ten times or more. The CDR3 sequence: CAISESVVAEGDEQFF. The CDR3 nucleotides read TGTGCCATCAGTGAGTCTGTAGTAGCGGAGGGGGACGAGCAGTTCTTC. The chain couples TRBV10-3 to TRBJ2-1, with D tentatively TRBD1 or TRBD2 (6 bases each). V was pared by 0 bases and J by 10 bases, with 19 bases between. The length of the CDR3 is 16 residues. CDR1 and CDR2 (germline): ENHRY, SYGVKD.

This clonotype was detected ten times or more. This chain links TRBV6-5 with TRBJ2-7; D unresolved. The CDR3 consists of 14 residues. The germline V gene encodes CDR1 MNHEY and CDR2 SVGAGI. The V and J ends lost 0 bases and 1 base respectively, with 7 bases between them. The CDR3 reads CASSYSIQSYEQYF. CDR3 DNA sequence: TGTGCCAGCAGTTACTCCATACAGTCCTACGAGCAGTACTTC.

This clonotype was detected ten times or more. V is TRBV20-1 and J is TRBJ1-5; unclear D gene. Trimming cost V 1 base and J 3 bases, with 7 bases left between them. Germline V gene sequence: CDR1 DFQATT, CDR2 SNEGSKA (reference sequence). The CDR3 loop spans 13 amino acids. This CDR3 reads CSARGGINQPQHF. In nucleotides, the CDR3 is TGCAGTGCTAGAGGTGGGATCAATCAGCCCCAGCATTTT.

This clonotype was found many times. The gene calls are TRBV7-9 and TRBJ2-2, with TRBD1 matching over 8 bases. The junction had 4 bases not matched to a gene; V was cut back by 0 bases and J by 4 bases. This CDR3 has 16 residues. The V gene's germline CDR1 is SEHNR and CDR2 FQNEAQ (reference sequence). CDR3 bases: TGTGCCAGCAGCTTAGCGCGGGACAGGCCCACCGGGGAGCTGTTTTTT. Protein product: CASSLARDRPTGELFF.

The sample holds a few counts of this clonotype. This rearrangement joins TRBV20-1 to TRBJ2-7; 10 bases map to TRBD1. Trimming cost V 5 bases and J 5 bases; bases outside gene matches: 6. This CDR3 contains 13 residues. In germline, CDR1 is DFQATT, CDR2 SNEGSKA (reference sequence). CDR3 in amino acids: CSARGQGTDEQYF. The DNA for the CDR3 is TGCAGTGCTCGGGGACAGGGGACCGACGAGCAGTACTTC.

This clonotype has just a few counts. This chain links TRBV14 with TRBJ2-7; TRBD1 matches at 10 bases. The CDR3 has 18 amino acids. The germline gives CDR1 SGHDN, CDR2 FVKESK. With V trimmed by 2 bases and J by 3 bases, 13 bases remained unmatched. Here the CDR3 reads CASSQSRARDRGIYEQYF. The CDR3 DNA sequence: TGTGCCAGCAGCCAATCTCGAGCCCGGGACAGGGGCATCTACGAGCAGTACTTC.

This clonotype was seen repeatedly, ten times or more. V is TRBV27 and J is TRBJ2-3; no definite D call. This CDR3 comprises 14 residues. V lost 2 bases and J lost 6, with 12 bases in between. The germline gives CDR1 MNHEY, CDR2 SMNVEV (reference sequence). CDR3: CASSLRPVMDTQYF. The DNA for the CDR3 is TGTGCCAGCAGTTTACGCCCTGTTATGGATACGCAGTATTTT.

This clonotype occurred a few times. This CDR3 reads CSVTGNSYNEQFF. CDR3 DNA: TGCAGCGTGACAGGGAACTCCTACAATGAGCAGTTCTTC. This chain joins TRBV29-1 and TRBJ2-1, with 7 bases identical to TRBD1. Germline V gene lookup returns CDR1 SQVTM and CDR2 ANQGSEA. The junction had 2 bases not matched to a gene; V was cut back by 6 bases and J by 0 bases. The CDR3 loop spans 13 amino acids.

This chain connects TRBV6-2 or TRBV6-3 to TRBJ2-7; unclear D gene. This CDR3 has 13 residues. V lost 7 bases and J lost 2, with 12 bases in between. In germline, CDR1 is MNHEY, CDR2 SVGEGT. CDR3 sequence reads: CASNPATAYEQYF. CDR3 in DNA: TGTGCCAGCAACCCGGCAACCGCCTACGAGCAGTACTTC.

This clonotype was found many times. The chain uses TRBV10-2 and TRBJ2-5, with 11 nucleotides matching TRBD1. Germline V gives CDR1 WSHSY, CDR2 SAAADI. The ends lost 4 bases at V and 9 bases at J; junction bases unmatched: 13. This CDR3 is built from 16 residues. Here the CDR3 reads CASSGTPGQGVRAQYF. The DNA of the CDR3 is TGCGCCAGCAGTGGCACACCGGGACAGGGGGTTCGGGCCCAGTACTTC.

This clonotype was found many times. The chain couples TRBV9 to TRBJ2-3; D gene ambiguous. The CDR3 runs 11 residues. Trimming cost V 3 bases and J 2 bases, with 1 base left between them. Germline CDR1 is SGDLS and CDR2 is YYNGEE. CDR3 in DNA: TGTGCCAGCAGCGCCACAGATACGCAGTATTTT. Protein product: CASSATDTQYF.

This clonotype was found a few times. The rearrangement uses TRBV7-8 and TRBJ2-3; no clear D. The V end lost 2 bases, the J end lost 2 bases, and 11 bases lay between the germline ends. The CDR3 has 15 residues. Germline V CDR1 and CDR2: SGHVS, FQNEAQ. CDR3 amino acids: CASSLFGGSTDTQYF. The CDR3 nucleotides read TGTGCCAGCAGCTTATTCGGCGGATCCACAGATACGCAGTATTTT. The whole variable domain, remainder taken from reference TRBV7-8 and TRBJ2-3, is GAGVSQSPRYKVAKRGQDVALRCDPISGHVSLFWYQQALGQGPEFLTYFQNEAQLDKSGLPSDRFFAERPEGSVSTLKIQRTQQEDSAVYLCASSLFGGSTDTQYFGPGTRLTVL.

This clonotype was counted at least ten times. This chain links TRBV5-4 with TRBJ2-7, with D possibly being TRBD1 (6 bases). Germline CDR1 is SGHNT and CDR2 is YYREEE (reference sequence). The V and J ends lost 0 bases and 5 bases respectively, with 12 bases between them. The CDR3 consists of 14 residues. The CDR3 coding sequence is TGTGCCAGCAGCTTGGGGCAGGGGTATAACGAGCAGTACTTC. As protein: CASSLGQGYNEQYF.

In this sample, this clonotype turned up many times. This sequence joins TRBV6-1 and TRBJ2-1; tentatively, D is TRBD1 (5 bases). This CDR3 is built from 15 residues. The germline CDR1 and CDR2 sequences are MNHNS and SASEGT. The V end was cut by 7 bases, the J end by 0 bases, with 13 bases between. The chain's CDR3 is CASTTRQGSYNEQFF. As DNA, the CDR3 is TGTGCCAGCACCACCAGGCAGGGCTCCTACAATGAGCAGTTCTTC.

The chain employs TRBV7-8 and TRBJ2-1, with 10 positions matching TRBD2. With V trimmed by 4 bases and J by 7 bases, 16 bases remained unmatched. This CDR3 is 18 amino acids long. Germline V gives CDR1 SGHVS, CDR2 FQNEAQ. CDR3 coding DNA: TGTGCCAGCAGCTCCCCTGCATCCAGAGCGGGAGGGAGGAATGAGCAGTTCTTC. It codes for CASSSPASRAGGRNEQFF.